These T cell receptor beta chains were read from a single sample in a study of vaccination effects on CD4 cells after COVID-19. These receptors have no known antigen. The protocol was immunoSEQ multiplex PCR, while the TCRdb copy is restricted to in-frame clones and leaves out a portion. The data contain roughly 59,000 clones, 75% to 85% of them singletons. This sample comprised CD4+ T cells from PBMCs cultured with HCoV-OC43 spike peptides, obtained after COVID-19 vaccination. The receptors were sampled from a human donor who received a COVID-19 vaccine. CDR3s include the opening cysteine and the closing phenylalanine or tryptophan. The D gene is left open where the match is weak. Not all rows give a size; the values are once, few, many and, for expanded clones, a class.

d_call	v_call	clone_size	j_call	cdr3_aa	cdr3_nt
TRBD1	TRBV19	-	TRBJ2-1	CASSIEVAGGRNEQFF	TGTGCCAGTAGTATAGAGGTGGCAGGGGGCCGGAATGAGCAGTTCTTC
-	TRBV5-1	-	TRBJ1-4	CASSLASTNEKLFF	TGCGCCAGCAGCTTAGCGTCAACTAATGAAAAACTGTTTTTT
-	TRBV11-2	-	TRBJ2-1	CASSLDGRGSYNEQFF	TGTGCCAGCAGCTTAGACGGGCGGGGCTCCTACAATGAGCAGTTCTTC
-	TRBV3-1/TRBV3-2	-	TRBJ1-3	CASSRVSGNTIYF	TGTGCCAGCAGCCGTGTTTCCGGAAACACCATATATTTT
-	TRBV27	-	TRBJ1-2	CASRRSRPIYGYTF	TGTGCCAGCAGGAGAAGCAGGCCCATCTATGGCTACACCTTC
-	TRBV19	-	TRBJ2-2	CASSIPGVTGELFF	TGTGCCAGTAGTATTCCAGGGGTCACCGGGGAGCTGTTTTTT
-	TRBV6-6	-	TRBJ1-1	CASSYRAAKGETEAFF	TGTGCCAGCAGTTATAGGGCAGCGAAAGGGGAAACTGAAGCTTTCTTT
-	TRBV10-1	-	TRBJ1-3	CASSDNRLTGNTIYF	TGCGCCAGCAGTGACAACCGACTAACTGGAAACACCATATATTTT
-	TRBV7-3	-	TRBJ1-5	CASSPVNQPQHF	TGTGCCAGCAGCCCCGTCAATCAGCCCCAGCATTTT
-	TRBV7-8	once	TRBJ1-3	CASSLDGGNTIYF	TGTGCCAGCAGCTTAGACGGCGGAAACACCATATATTTT
-	TRBV7-2	-	TRBJ1-1	CASSLRSEGAREAFF	TGTGCCAGCAGCCTACGGAGTGAAGGGGCGCGTGAAGCTTTCTTT
-	TRBV3-1/TRBV3-2	once	TRBJ1-1	CASSQGRGGTEAFF	TGTGCCAGCAGCCAAGGGAGGGGGGGCACTGAAGCTTTCTTT
TRBD1	TRBV9	-	TRBJ1-4	CASSFGQGRDEKLFF	TGTGCCAGCAGCTTTGGACAGGGTAGGGATGAAAAACTGTTTTTT
TRBD1	TRBV5-1	-	TRBJ1-4	CASSPGQGMPNEKLFF	TGCGCCAGCAGCCCGGGACAGGGGATGCCTAATGAAAAACTGTTTTTT